The clone carrying this T cell receptor (beta chain) was recorded a few times. The antigen is undetermined. Next came a second PCR, run for roughly 6 to 11 cycles, which used a sample-barcoded 5' primer along with a J-beta primer mix. MiXCR was run by TCRdb on the 5' RACE reads, yielding one entry per CDR3 protein. The sample lists 550,000 to 600,000 distinct CDR3 sequences, about 26% occurring once. This CDR3 comprises 15 residues. V gave up 4 bases and J gave up 4 bases, with 17 bases separating them. The germline V gene has CDR1 SGHRS and CDR2 YFSETQ. The entry originates in a study of blood T cells in healthy people across ages. General study findings and limits: Comparison with aged donors showed that long-lived donors had more naive CD4+ cells and higher diversity. Measured against age, TCR beta diversity per million T cells decreased in a roughly linear manner.

The clonotype comes from a woman between 70 and 85 years old in good health. The chain joins TRBV5-1 to TRBJ2-5, with D maybe TRBD1 (6 bases). Sequencing was performed on blood. CDR3 region: CASSPTPQGPETQYF. The CDR3 nucleotides read TGCGCCAGCAGCCCCACCCCACAGGGCCCAGAGACCCAGTACTTC.